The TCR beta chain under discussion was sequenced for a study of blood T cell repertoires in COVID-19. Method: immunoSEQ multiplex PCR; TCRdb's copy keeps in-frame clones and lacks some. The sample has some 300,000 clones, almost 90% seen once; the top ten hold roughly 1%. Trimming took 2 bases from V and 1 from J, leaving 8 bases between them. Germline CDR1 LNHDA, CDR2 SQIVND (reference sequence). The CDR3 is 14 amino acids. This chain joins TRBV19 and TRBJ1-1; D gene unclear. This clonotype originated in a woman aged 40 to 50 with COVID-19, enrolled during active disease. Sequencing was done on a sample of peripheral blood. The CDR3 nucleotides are TGTGCCAGTAGTATATCGCGACAGAACACTGAAGCTTTCTTT. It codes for CASSISRQNTEAFF.